These 8 T cell receptor beta chains share one sample of origin, sequenced in a study of T cell responses to AZD1222 COVID-19 vaccine. The table came from immunoSEQ multiplex PCR; TCRdb's copy has only in-frame clones and leaves some out. In the table there are fewer than 200,000 clones, about 92% of which are singletons. This specimen consisted of peripheral blood, obtained on day 0 of AZD1222 vaccination. The receptors derive from an adult in good health.

V gene TRBV6-5 combines with J gene TRBJ1-2; possibly TRBD1 for D (6 bases). V lost 0 bases, J lost 7 bases, and 12 bases lay in between. This CDR3 has 14 amino acids. Germline CDR1 is MNHEY and CDR2 is SVGAGI. CDR3: CASSYSGGPAGYTF. The CDR3 DNA is TGTGCCAGCAGTTACTCAGGGGGGCCGGCTGGCTACACCTTC.

The J gene is TRBJ1-4, the V gene TRBV12-3 or TRBV12-4; D may be TRBD1 (5 bases). This CDR3 region has 13 residues. Trimming stripped 4 bases from V and 3 bases from J, with 6 bases between. The CDR3 DNA reads as TGTGCCAGCAGTTCGGGGGCTAATGAAAAACTGTTTTTT. This translates into CASSSGANEKLFF.

CDR3 loop: CASHRARDAYEQYF. CDR3 nucleotides: TGTGCCAGCCACCGGGCTCGGGACGCCTACGAGCAGTACTTC. This rearrangement joins TRBV27 to TRBJ2-7, with D perhaps matching TRBD1 or TRBD2 (5 bases each). This CDR3 region has 14 residues. Germline V CDR1 and CDR2: MNHEY, SMNVEV (reference sequence). Trimming stripped 8 bases from V and 2 bases from J, with 16 bases between.

This clone was seen just once. This chain connects TRBV7-9 to TRBJ1-4; no reliable D call. The length of the CDR3 is 13 residues. Germline V lookup: CDR1 SEHNR, CDR2 FQNEAQ (reference sequence). V lost 1 base, J lost 8 bases, and 8 bases lay in between. Written as DNA, the CDR3 is TGTGCCAGCAGCTTAGAAAACGACGAAAAACTGTTTTTT. Protein product: CASSLENDEKLFF.

The rearrangement uses TRBV9 and TRBJ1-2, with D maybe TRBD1 (5 bases). This CDR3 has 14 amino acids. Germline assignment: CDR1 SGDLS and CDR2 YYNGEE. V lost 6 bases and J 8 bases, leaving 20 bases between the germline ends. CDR3 nucleotides: TGTGCCAGCAAAGTAGATGGTATAGAGGGGGGCTACACCTTC. It encodes CASKVDGIEGGYTF.

This chain joins TRBV3-1 (or the pseudogene TRBV3-2) and TRBJ2-7; 9 nucleotides line up with TRBD1. Germline loops: CDR1 LGHDT, CDR2 YNNKEL (reference sequence). V lost 0 bases to trimming and J lost 4 bases; unmatched junction nucleotides: 4. The CDR3 consists of 15 residues. CDR3 loop: CASSQDRDREYEQYF. CDR3 bases: TGTGCCAGCAGCCAAGACCGGGACAGGGAATACGAGCAGTACTTC.

The rearrangement links TRBV11-2 to TRBJ1-5, with no clear D. Germline-derived CDR1 and CDR2 are SGHAT and FQNNGV. With 1 base removed from V and 6 bases from J, the gap between germline ends came to 13 bases. This CDR3 is 15 amino acids long. The CDR3 loop is CASSLGFHDGQPQHF. CDR3 DNA: TGTGCCAGCAGCTTAGGGTTTCATGACGGTCAGCCCCAGCATTTT. The full variable domain, completed using reference TRBV11-2 and TRBJ1-5, is EAGVAQSPRYKIIEKRQSVAFWCNPISGHATLYWYQQILGQGPKLLIQFQNNGVVDDSQLPKDRFSAERLKGVDSTLKIQPAKLEDSAVYLCASSLGFHDGQPQHFGDGTRLSIL.

The sample holds one count of this clone. The chain is built from TRBV6-6 and TRBJ2-1; TRBD2 matches 15 bases. Unmatched junction bases numbered 15, after V lost 6 bases and J lost 3 bases. The CDR3 spans 20 residues. CDR1 is MNHNY and CDR2 is SVGAGI in the germline V gene (reference sequence). The DNA of the CDR3 is TGTGCCAGCAGCCCGACAGGGACTAGCGGGAGGCCTTCCAACTACAATGAGCAGTTCTTC. It is translated as CASSPTGTSGRPSNYNEQFF.